Listed below are T cell receptor beta chains from one sample, sequenced in a study of blood T cells in healthy people across ages. TCRdb fed the 5' RACE reads into MiXCR, producing one record per CDR3 protein. The profile shows approximately 810,000 distinct CDR3 sequences, less than 35% of them singletons. The sequenced sample was blood. Receptors originate from a woman over 75 in good health. The CDR3 runs from the conserved cysteine through the conserved F or W. The D gene is left open where the match is weak. Some rows mark clone size as missing; the rest say once, few, many or name a class of expanded clone.

D gene: -
clone size: -
V gene: TRBV7-2
J gene: TRBJ1-2
CDR3 protein: CASSLHGPNGYTF
CDR3 DNA: TGTGCCAGCAGCTTACATGGTCCCAATGGCTACACCTTC

D gene: -
clone size: many
V gene: TRBV12-3/TRBV12-4
J gene: TRBJ2-1
CDR3 protein: CASSSSGIEQFF
CDR3 DNA: TGTGCCAGCAGTTCTTCAGGTATTGAGCAGTTCTTC

D gene: -
clone size: -
V gene: TRBV20-1
J gene: TRBJ1-4
CDR3 protein: CSASIQGSGEKLFF
CDR3 DNA: TGCAGTGCTTCGATACAGGGTAGTGGAGAAAAACTGTTTTTT

D gene: TRBD2
clone size: -
V gene: TRBV7-9
J gene: TRBJ2-5
CDR3 protein: CASGTSGKQETQYF
CDR3 DNA: TGTGCCAGCGGGACTAGCGGGAAACAAGAGACCCAGTACTTC

D gene: TRBD2
clone size: few
V gene: TRBV5-1
J gene: TRBJ2-1
CDR3 protein: CASSLRSGGARDEQFF
CDR3 DNA: TGCGCCAGCAGCTTGAGGAGCGGGGGGGCTCGGGATGAGCAGTTCTTC

D gene: TRBD1
clone size: -
V gene: TRBV5-1
J gene: TRBJ1-5
CDR3 protein: CASSPRAGDSSNQPQHF
CDR3 DNA: TGCGCCAGCAGCCCTAGGGCAGGGGACAGTAGCAATCAGCCCCAGCATTTT

D gene: -
clone size: -
V gene: TRBV7-2
J gene: TRBJ2-3
CDR3 protein: CASSLAGRGTRNTQYF
CDR3 DNA: TGTGCCAGCAGCTTAGCGGGACGGGGCACCAGGAATACGCAGTATTTT

D gene: -
clone size: few
V gene: TRBV19
J gene: TRBJ1-5
CDR3 protein: CASSISGGGNQPQHF
CDR3 DNA: TGTGCCAGTAGTATCTCTGGGGGAGGCAATCAGCCCCAGCATTTT

D gene: -
clone size: -
V gene: TRBV7-3
J gene: TRBJ2-3
CDR3 protein: CASSPTGASASHTQYF
CDR3 DNA: TGTGCCAGCAGCCCAACGGGGGCTAGTGCGAGTCATACGCAGTATTTT

D gene: -
clone size: once
V gene: TRBV6-2/TRBV6-3
J gene: TRBJ2-1
CDR3 protein: CASSRTRPNNEQFF
CDR3 DNA: TGTGCCAGCAGTAGGACGAGGCCCAACAATGAGCAGTTCTTC

D gene: -
clone size: -
V gene: TRBV12-3/TRBV12-4
J gene: TRBJ1-3
CDR3 protein: CASSFGGSKNTIYF
CDR3 DNA: TGTGCCAGCAGTTTTGGGGGTAGTAAAAACACCATATATTTT

D gene: -
clone size: many
V gene: TRBV20-1
J gene: TRBJ2-3
CDR3 protein: CSAKRGSASDTQYF
CDR3 DNA: TGCAGTGCTAAAAGGGGATCTGCGTCAGATACGCAGTATTTT

D gene: TRBD1
clone size: few
V gene: TRBV6-2/TRBV6-3
J gene: TRBJ2-4
CDR3 protein: CASSSPGQGYEQCF
CDR3 DNA: TGTGCCAGCAGTTCGCCGGGACAGGGATACGAGCAGTGCTTC

D gene: -
clone size: -
V gene: TRBV20-1
J gene: TRBJ1-2
CDR3 protein: CSANHAGRNYGYTF
CDR3 DNA: TGCAGTGCCAACCACGCCGGACGTAACTATGGCTACACCTTC

D gene: -
clone size: -
V gene: TRBV28
J gene: TRBJ2-7
CDR3 protein: CAGSLRQGYEQYF
CDR3 DNA: TGTGCCGGCAGTTTGCGGCAGGGCTACGAGCAGTACTTC

D gene: -
clone size: -
V gene: TRBV5-1
J gene: TRBJ2-6
CDR3 protein: CASSLAAGAGANVLTF
CDR3 DNA: TGCGCCAGCAGCTTGGCGGCAGGGGCAGGGGCCAACGTCCTGACTTTC

D gene: TRBD2
clone size: many
V gene: TRBV7-2
J gene: TRBJ2-5
CDR3 protein: CASSLVAGGRISQETQYF
CDR3 DNA: TGTGCCAGCAGCTTAGTAGCGGGGGGGCGCATTTCTCAAGAGACCCAGTACTTC

D gene: -
clone size: -
V gene: TRBV12-3/TRBV12-4
J gene: TRBJ2-3
CDR3 protein: CASSLMTGNAQYF
CDR3 DNA: TGTGCCAGCAGTTTAATGACAGGCAATGCGCAATATTTT

D gene: -
clone size: many
V gene: TRBV5-1
J gene: TRBJ2-5
CDR3 protein: CASSQGLVFETQYF
CDR3 DNA: TGCGCCAGCAGCCAGGGCTTGGTCTTCGAGACCCAGTACTTC

D gene: -
clone size: -
V gene: TRBV5-4
J gene: TRBJ2-3
CDR3 protein: CASSLPGALGTDTQYF
CDR3 DNA: TGTGCCAGCAGTCTCCCGGGGGCACTAGGGACAGATACGCAGTATTTT

D gene: -
clone size: few
V gene: TRBV12-3/TRBV12-4
J gene: TRBJ1-6
CDR3 protein: CASSFGRVNSPLHF
CDR3 DNA: TGTGCCAGCAGTTTCGGGAGGGTGAATTCACCCCTCCACTTT

D gene: TRBD2
clone size: -
V gene: TRBV12-3/TRBV12-4
J gene: TRBJ2-5
CDR3 protein: CASSFGREVPYNGQYF
CDR3 DNA: TGTGCCAGCAGTTTTGGGCGGGAGGTGCCCTACAATGGGCAGTACTTC

D gene: -
clone size: many
V gene: TRBV4-3
J gene: TRBJ2-7
CDR3 protein: CASSQDRETYEQYF
CDR3 DNA: TGCGCCAGCAGCCAAGATAGAGAAACCTACGAGCAGTACTTC

D gene: -
clone size: -
V gene: TRBV9
J gene: TRBJ1-6
CDR3 protein: CASSVARTDNSPLHF
CDR3 DNA: TGTGCCAGCAGCGTAGCGAGAACGGATAATTCACCCCTCCACTTT

D gene: TRBD2
clone size: many
V gene: TRBV20-1
J gene: TRBJ2-1
CDR3 protein: CSASKSSGGAGNEQFF
CDR3 DNA: TGCAGTGCTAGCAAAAGTAGCGGGGGGGCGGGGAATGAGCAGTTCTTC

D gene: -
clone size: many
V gene: TRBV6-6
J gene: TRBJ1-1
CDR3 protein: CASRVDREAFF
CDR3 DNA: TGTGCCAGCAGAGTAGACAGGGAAGCTTTCTTT

D gene: -
clone size: few
V gene: TRBV6-2/TRBV6-3
J gene: TRBJ1-1
CDR3 protein: CASSYVEGMNTEAFF
CDR3 DNA: TGTGCCAGCAGTTACGTCGAGGGGATGAACACTGAAGCTTTCTTT

D gene: -
clone size: once
V gene: TRBV29-1
J gene: TRBJ1-2
CDR3 protein: CSVEQTLNYGYTF
CDR3 DNA: TGCAGCGTTGAGCAGACCCTAAACTATGGCTACACCTTC

D gene: -
clone size: few
V gene: TRBV28
J gene: TRBJ1-6
CDR3 protein: CASSSRQVNSPLHF
CDR3 DNA: TGTGCCAGCAGTTCCAGACAGGTGAATTCACCCCTCCACTTT

D gene: -
clone size: few
V gene: TRBV29-1
J gene: TRBJ1-6
CDR3 protein: CSVAQAINSPLHF
CDR3 DNA: TGCAGCGTTGCACAGGCAATTAATTCACCCCTCCACTTT

D gene: -
clone size: many
V gene: TRBV12-3/TRBV12-4
J gene: TRBJ2-6
CDR3 protein: CASTQTGTLSGANVLTF
CDR3 DNA: TGTGCCAGCACCCAGACCGGGACGCTCTCTGGGGCCAACGTCCTGACTTTC

D gene: -
clone size: once
V gene: TRBV7-9
J gene: TRBJ2-7
CDR3 protein: CASSSRGVEQYF
CDR3 DNA: TGTGCCAGCAGCTCCAGGGGTGTCGAGCAGTACTTC

D gene: TRBD2
clone size: many
V gene: TRBV20-1
J gene: TRBJ2-7
CDR3 protein: CSASPTTSGGPSYEQYF
CDR3 DNA: TGCAGTGCTAGCCCTACTACTAGCGGGGGGCCCTCCTACGAGCAGTACTTC

D gene: -
clone size: many
V gene: TRBV7-2
J gene: TRBJ2-2
CDR3 protein: CASRGGPNTGELFF
CDR3 DNA: TGTGCCAGCAGGGGGGGACCGAACACCGGGGAGCTGTTTTTT

D gene: -
clone size: -
V gene: TRBV10-3
J gene: TRBJ2-5
CDR3 protein: CAIRGRPRQEAQYF
CDR3 DNA: TGTGCCATCAGGGGAAGGCCCCGCCAAGAGGCCCAGTACTTC

D gene: -
clone size: -
V gene: TRBV6-5
J gene: TRBJ1-4
CDR3 protein: CASSSSWAGEITSGKLFF
CDR3 DNA: TGTGCCAGCAGTTCCTCATGGGCGGGGGAAATAACCTCCGGAAAACTGTTTTTT

D gene: TRBD2
clone size: many
V gene: TRBV10-2
J gene: TRBJ2-7
CDR3 protein: CASSNGGAVTYEQYF
CDR3 DNA: TGCGCCAGCTCAAACGGGGGGGCAGTCACCTACGAGCAGTACTTC

D gene: -
clone size: many
V gene: TRBV25-1
J gene: TRBJ1-6
CDR3 protein: CASSESNRWNSPLHF
CDR3 DNA: TGTGCCAGCAGTGAATCCAATAGGTGGAATTCACCCCTCCACTTT

D gene: -
clone size: -
V gene: TRBV28
J gene: TRBJ1-1
CDR3 protein: CASRWGDGTEAFF
CDR3 DNA: TGTGCCAGCAGGTGGGGAGATGGCACTGAAGCTTTCTTT

D gene: TRBD1
clone size: many
V gene: TRBV6-5
J gene: TRBJ1-6
CDR3 protein: CASSKQGARGSPLHF
CDR3 DNA: TGTGCCAGCAGTAAACAGGGGGCTAGGGGTTCACCCCTCCACTTT

D gene: -
clone size: few
V gene: TRBV20-1
J gene: TRBJ1-2
CDR3 protein: CSARDPNSLLGYTF
CDR3 DNA: TGCAGTGCTAGAGATCCGAACAGCCTCTTAGGCTACACCTTC

D gene: -
clone size: -
V gene: TRBV4-2
J gene: TRBJ2-2
CDR3 protein: CASSEETGRRELFF
CDR3 DNA: TGTGCCAGCAGCGAAGAGACTGGTCGCAGGGAGCTGTTTTTT

D gene: -
clone size: -
V gene: TRBV9
J gene: TRBJ1-5
CDR3 protein: CASSIGLDQPQHF
CDR3 DNA: TGTGCCAGCAGCATAGGGTTAGATCAGCCCCAGCATTTT

D gene: TRBD2
clone size: many
V gene: TRBV20-1
J gene: TRBJ2-3
CDR3 protein: CSASGSSGATDTQYF
CDR3 DNA: TGCAGTGCTAGTGGGTCTAGCGGGGCAACAGATACGCAGTATTTT

D gene: -
clone size: -
V gene: TRBV15
J gene: TRBJ2-2
CDR3 protein: CATSMRGPTGELFF
CDR3 DNA: TGTGCCACCAGCATGCGGGGGCCCACCGGGGAGCTGTTTTTT

D gene: -
clone size: few
V gene: TRBV25-1
J gene: TRBJ2-2
CDR3 protein: CASRDYRVPNGELFF
CDR3 DNA: TGTGCCAGCAGGGATTACAGGGTACCTAACGGGGAGCTGTTTTTT

D gene: -
clone size: few
V gene: TRBV19
J gene: TRBJ2-6
CDR3 protein: CASSLRDMSGANVLTF
CDR3 DNA: TGTGCCAGTAGTCTCCGAGACATGTCTGGGGCCAACGTCCTGACTTTC

D gene: -
clone size: -
V gene: TRBV3-1
J gene: TRBJ1-4
CDR3 protein: CASSQPFPDKLFF
CDR3 DNA: TGTGCCAGCAGCCAACCATTCCCGGACAAACTGTTTTTT

D gene: -
clone size: few
V gene: TRBV20-1
J gene: TRBJ2-3
CDR3 protein: CSAPSSARSTDTQYF
CDR3 DNA: TGCAGTGCCCCCTCATCGGCCAGAAGCACAGATACGCAGTATTTT

D gene: TRBD2
clone size: -
V gene: TRBV7-2
J gene: TRBJ2-7
CDR3 protein: CASSLGRLAGESTHYEQYF
CDR3 DNA: TGTGCCAGCAGCTTAGGGAGACTAGCGGGAGAATCTACCCACTACGAGCAGTACTTC

D gene: TRBD2
clone size: many
V gene: TRBV12-3/TRBV12-4
J gene: TRBJ2-3
CDR3 protein: CASRASGPSTDTQYF
CDR3 DNA: TGTGCCAGCCGGGCTAGCGGTCCTAGCACAGATACGCAGTATTTT

D gene: -
clone size: -
V gene: TRBV7-6
J gene: TRBJ1-2
CDR3 protein: CASSTYSLDGYTF
CDR3 DNA: TGTGCCAGCAGCACCTACAGTCTAGATGGCTACACCTTC

D gene: -
clone size: -
V gene: TRBV5-1
J gene: TRBJ1-4
CDR3 protein: CASSIRRDEKLFF
CDR3 DNA: TGCGCCAGCAGCATACGCCGGGATGAAAAACTGTTTTTT

D gene: TRBD2
clone size: many
V gene: TRBV20-1
J gene: TRBJ2-1
CDR3 protein: CSARDRGLAGGQSYNEQFF
CDR3 DNA: TGCAGTGCTAGAGATCGGGGACTAGCGGGGGGCCAATCATACAATGAGCAGTTCTTC